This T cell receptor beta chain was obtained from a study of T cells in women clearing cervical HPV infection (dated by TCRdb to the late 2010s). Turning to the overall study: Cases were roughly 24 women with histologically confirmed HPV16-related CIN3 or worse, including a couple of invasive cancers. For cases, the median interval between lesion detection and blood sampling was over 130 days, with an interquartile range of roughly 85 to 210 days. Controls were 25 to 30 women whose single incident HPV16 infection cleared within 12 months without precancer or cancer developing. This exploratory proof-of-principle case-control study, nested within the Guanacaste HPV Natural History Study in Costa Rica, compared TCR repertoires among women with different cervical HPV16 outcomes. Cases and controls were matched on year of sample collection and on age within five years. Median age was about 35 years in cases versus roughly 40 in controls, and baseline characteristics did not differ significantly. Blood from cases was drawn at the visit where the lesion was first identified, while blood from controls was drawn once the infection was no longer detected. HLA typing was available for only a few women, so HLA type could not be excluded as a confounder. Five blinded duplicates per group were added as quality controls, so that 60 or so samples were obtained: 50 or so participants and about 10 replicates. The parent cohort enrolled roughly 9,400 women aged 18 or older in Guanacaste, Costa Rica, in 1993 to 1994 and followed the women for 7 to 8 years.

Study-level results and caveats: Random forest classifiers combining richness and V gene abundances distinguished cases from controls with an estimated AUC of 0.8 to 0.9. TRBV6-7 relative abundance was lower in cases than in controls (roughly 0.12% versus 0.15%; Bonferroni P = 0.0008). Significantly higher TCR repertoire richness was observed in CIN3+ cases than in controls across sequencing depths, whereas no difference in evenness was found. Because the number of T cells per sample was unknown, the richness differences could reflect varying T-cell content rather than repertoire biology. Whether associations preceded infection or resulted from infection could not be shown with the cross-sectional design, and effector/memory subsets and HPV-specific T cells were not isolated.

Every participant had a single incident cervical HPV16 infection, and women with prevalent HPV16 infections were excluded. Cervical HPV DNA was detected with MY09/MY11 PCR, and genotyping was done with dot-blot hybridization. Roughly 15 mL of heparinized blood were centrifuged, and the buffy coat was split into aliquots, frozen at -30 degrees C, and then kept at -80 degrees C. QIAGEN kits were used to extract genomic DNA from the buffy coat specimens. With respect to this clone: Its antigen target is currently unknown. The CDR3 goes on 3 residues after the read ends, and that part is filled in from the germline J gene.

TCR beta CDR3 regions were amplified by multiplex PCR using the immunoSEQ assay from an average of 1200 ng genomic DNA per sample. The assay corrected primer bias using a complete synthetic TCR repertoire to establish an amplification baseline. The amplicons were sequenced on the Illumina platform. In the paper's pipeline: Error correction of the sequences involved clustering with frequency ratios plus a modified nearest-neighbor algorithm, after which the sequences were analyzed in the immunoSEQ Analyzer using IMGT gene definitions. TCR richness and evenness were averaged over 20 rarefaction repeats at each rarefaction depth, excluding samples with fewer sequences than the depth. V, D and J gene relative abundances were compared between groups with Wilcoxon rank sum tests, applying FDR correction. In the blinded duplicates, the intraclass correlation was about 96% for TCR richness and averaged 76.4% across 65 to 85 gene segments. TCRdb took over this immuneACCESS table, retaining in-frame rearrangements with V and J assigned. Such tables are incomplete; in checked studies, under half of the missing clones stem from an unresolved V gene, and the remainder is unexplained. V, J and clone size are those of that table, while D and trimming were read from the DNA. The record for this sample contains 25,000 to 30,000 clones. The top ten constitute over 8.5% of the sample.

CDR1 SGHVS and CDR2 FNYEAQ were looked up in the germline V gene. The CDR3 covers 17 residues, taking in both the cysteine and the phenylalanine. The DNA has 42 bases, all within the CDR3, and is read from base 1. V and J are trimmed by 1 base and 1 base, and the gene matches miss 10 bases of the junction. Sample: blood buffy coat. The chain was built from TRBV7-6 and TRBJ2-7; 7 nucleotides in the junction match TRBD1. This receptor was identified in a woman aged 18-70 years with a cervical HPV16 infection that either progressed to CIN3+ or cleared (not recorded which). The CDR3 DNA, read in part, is TGTGCCAGCAGCTTAGGGATTAGCTCGGACAGGTCCTACGAG. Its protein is CASSLGISSDRSYE. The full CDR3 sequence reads CASSLGISSDRSYEQYF.